This T cell receptor (beta chain) comes out of a study of CD8+ T cells in alopecia areata. V lost 1 base to trimming and J lost 0 bases, with 16 bases between them. This CDR3 has 17 residues. The V gene's germline CDR1 is SEHNR and CDR2 FQNEAQ (reference sequence). Treatment given: oral pan-JAK inhibitor, 5-10 mg twice daily. After isolation, RNA underwent reverse transcription to generate cDNA as the sequencing template. Profiled with immunoSEQ multiplex PCR; TCRdb holds only in-frame clones, not every one. This sample yields approximately 150,000 clones, of which 60% to 75% are seen a single time; 12% to 15% belongs to the top ten.

The material was CD4+ T cells sorted from blood, obtained at week 24, from a patient treated with tofacitinib. The rearrangement links TRBV7-9 to TRBJ2-7; a weak D match, TRBD1 (5 bases). The receptor's source is a human donor with alopecia areata. The CDR3 region has the DNA TGTGCCAGCAGCTTAGTTGTGGGGCAGCCCAGCTCCTACGAGCAGTACTTC. Its translation: CASSLVVGQPSSYEQYF.